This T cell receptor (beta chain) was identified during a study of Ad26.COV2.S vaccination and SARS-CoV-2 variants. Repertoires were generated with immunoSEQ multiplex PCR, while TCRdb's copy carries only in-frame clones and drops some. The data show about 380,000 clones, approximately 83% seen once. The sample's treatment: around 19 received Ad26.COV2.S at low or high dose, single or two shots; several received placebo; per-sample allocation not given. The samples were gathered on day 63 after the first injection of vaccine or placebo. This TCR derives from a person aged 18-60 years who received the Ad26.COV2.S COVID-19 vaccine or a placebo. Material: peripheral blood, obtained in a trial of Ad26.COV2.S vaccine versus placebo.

CDR3 nucleotide sequence: TGCGCCAGCAGCTTGGTGGCTAGCGGGAGAGATACGCAGTATTTT. Protein sequence: CASSLVASGRDTQYF. V gene TRBV5-1 combines with J gene TRBJ2-3; 10 bases line up with TRBD2. J was trimmed by 5 bases and V by 0 bases; bases with no gene match: 3. Germline V lookup: CDR1 SGHRS, CDR2 YFSETQ. This CDR3 spans 15 amino acids.